The 23 T cell receptor beta chains below all came from one sample that was sequenced in a study of CD8+ T cells in alopecia areata. Treatment here: oral pan-JAK inhibitor, 5-10 mg twice daily. Extracted RNA was reverse transcribed, and the resulting cDNA served as sequencing template. Clones were read by immunoSEQ multiplex PCR, and TCRdb kept only the in-frame ones, dropping some. Among approximately 180,000 clones listed, roughly 50% were seen once. Sequencing was performed on CD8+ T cells sorted from blood, taken at week 24, from a patient treated with tofacitinib. The receptors stem from a human donor with alopecia areata.

Written as DNA, the CDR3 is TGTGCCACCAGCAGAGAGACCGGGACTCTCTACGAGCAGTACTTC. This encodes CATSRETGTLYEQYF. V is TRBV15 and J is TRBJ2-7; D is perhaps TRBD2 (6 bases). V lost 0 bases and J 3 bases, leaving 12 bases between the germline ends. The CDR3 is 15 amino acids. CDR1 is LNHNV and CDR2 is YYDKDF in the germline V gene (reference sequence).

The J gene is TRBJ2-1, the V gene TRBV19, with D hard to call. The CDR3 has 13 amino acids. Trimming cost V 3 bases and J 6 bases, with 9 bases left between them. Per germline, CDR1 LNHDA and CDR2 SQIVND (reference sequence). CDR3 sequence reads: CASSIDWGNEQFF. The CDR3 DNA is TGTGCCAGTAGTATCGACTGGGGCAATGAGCAGTTCTTC.

The CDR3 nucleotides are TGCGCCAGCAGCCAAGGTACAGGGGATGCTGAAAAACTGTTTTTT. It encodes CASSQGTGDAEKLFF. The genes are TRBV4-3 and TRBJ1-4; 7 nucleotides line up with TRBD1. Germline CDR1 LGHNA, CDR2 YSLEER. Trimming took 1 base from V and 7 from J; bases not matched to a gene: 6. The CDR3 covers 15 residues.

The V call is TRBV9, the J call TRBJ2-1; 12 nucleotides line up with TRBD2. V shed 4 bases, J shed 7 bases, and the junction held 18 bases outside the gene matches. The CDR3 extends over 19 amino acids. Looked up from germline, CDR1 is SGDLS and CDR2 is YYNGEE. The CDR3 nucleotides are TGTGCCAGCAGCCCTCGGGGGCCCCTAGCGGGGGGGCCGCGTAATGAGCAGTTCTTC. Its protein product is CASSPRGPLAGGPRNEQFF.

Concerning this clone: The sample contains more than one DNA sequence encoding this CDR3. The rearrangement joins TRBV30 to TRBJ1-1; D unresolved. CDR1 and CDR2 from the germline V gene are GTSNPN and SVGIG (reference sequence). The CDR3 covers 12 residues. V was clipped by 3 bases and J by 1 base, with 6 bases between them. The CDR3 DNA is TGTGCCTGGAGCGGACGGAACACTGAAGCTTTCTTT. Protein sequence: CAWSGRNTEAFF.

This chain's CDR3 is CASTGGAEAFF. In nucleotides, the CDR3 is TGTGCCAGCACGGGAGGGGCTGAAGCTTTCTTT. The V and J genes are TRBV7-9 and TRBJ1-1; D may be TRBD1 (5 bases). The CDR3 extends over 11 amino acids. Germline V lookup: CDR1 SEHNR, CDR2 FQNEAQ (reference sequence). Trimming cost V 7 bases and J 6 bases, with 9 bases left between them.

The chain joins TRBV10-2 to TRBJ2-1; 9 nucleotides align to TRBD2. Losses at the gene ends were 0 bases for V and 4 bases for J; bases not matched to a gene: 1. The CDR3 consists of 15 residues. In germline, CDR1 is WSHSY, CDR2 SAAADI. The CDR3 loop reads CASSESAGGYNEQFF. CDR3 in DNA: TGCGCCAGCAGTGAGTCGGCGGGGGGGTACAATGAGCAGTTCTTC.

The V gene is TRBV7-9, the J gene TRBJ2-1; D possibly matches TRBD1 or TRBD2 (5 bases each). Trimming removed 5 bases at V and 9 bases at J, with 11 bases between. Germline-derived CDR1 and CDR2 are SEHNR and FQNEAQ (reference sequence). This CDR3 has 12 amino acids. The chain's CDR3 is CASSLPGTEQFF. In DNA form, the CDR3 reads TGTGCCAGCAGCCTCCCGGGGACTGAGCAGTTCTTC.

This chain joins TRBV13 and TRBJ2-5; either TRBD1 or TRBD2 may supply D (5 bases each). The V and J ends lost 6 bases and 2 bases respectively, with 13 bases between them. The CDR3 has 14 amino acids. Looked up from germline, CDR1 is PRHDT and CDR2 is FYEKMQ (reference sequence). This CDR3 reads CASSARGPQETQYF. The CDR3 coding sequence is TGTGCCAGCAGTGCTCGGGGCCCTCAAGAGACCCAGTACTTC. Full variable domain (remainder filled in from reference TRBV13 and TRBJ2-5): AAGVIQSPRHLIKEKRETATLKCYPIPRHDTVYWYQQGPGQDPQFLISFYEKMQSDKGSIPDRFSAQQFSDYHSELNMSSLELGDSALYFCASSARGPQETQYFGPGTRLLVL.

With regard to this clone: At the DNA level, this CDR3 is encoded by other sequences in the same sample as well. This chain joins TRBV30 and TRBJ1-1; D is possibly TRBD1 (5 bases). CDR3 size: 13 residues. From germline, CDR1 is GTSNPN and CDR2 SVGIG (reference sequence). With 2 bases removed from V and 0 bases from J, the gap between germline ends came to 7 bases. CDR3 sequence (DNA): TGTGCCTGGAGTTTGACAGTGAACACTGAAGCTTTCTTT. Its protein is CAWSLTVNTEAFF.

The chain links TRBV9 to TRBJ1-2; TRBD1 matches at 7 bases. The V and J ends lost 3 bases and 1 base, in that order; junction bases with no gene match: 3. CDR3 length: 14 residues. Germline V CDR1 and CDR2: SGDLS, YYNGEE. The CDR3 reads CASSAWDSNYGYTF. CDR3 in DNA: TGTGCCAGCAGCGCCTGGGACAGTAACTATGGCTACACCTTC.

The rearrangement uses TRBV7-9 and TRBJ2-3, with unresolved D. This CDR3 has 14 residues. Between the trimmed V and J ends, which lost 6 bases and 7 bases, there was a span of 17 bases. Germline V gene sequence: CDR1 SEHNR, CDR2 FQNEAQ (reference sequence). Here the CDR3 DNA reads TGTGCCAGCAGGAGCCCTGGCGGCCCGCATACGCAGTATTTT. Its translation is CASRSPGGPHTQYF. Full variable domain (rest looked up from reference TRBV7-9 and TRBJ2-3): DTGVSQNPRHKITKRGQNVTFRCDPISEHNRLYWYRQTLGQGPEFLTYFQNEAQLEKSRLLSDRFSAERPKGSFSTLEIQRTEQGDSAMYLCASRSPGGPHTQYFGPGTRLTVL.

The chain is built from TRBV27 and TRBJ1-6; D remains ambiguous. The ends were cut back, 8 bases at V and 0 bases at J, with 8 bases in the middle. This CDR3 region has 14 residues. The germline gives CDR1 MNHEY, CDR2 SMNVEV (reference sequence). The CDR3 coding sequence is TGTGCCAGCGGCAGGAGCTCCTATAATTCACCCCTCCACTTT. Protein: CASGRSSYNSPLHF.

Many counts were recorded for this clone. The chain links TRBV27 to TRBJ1-4; TRBD1 might be the D (6 bases). The ends were cut back, 5 bases at V and 6 bases at J, with 16 bases in the middle. Germline-derived CDR1 and CDR2 are MNHEY and SMNVEV (reference sequence). The CDR3 is made up of 15 amino acids. CDR3 coding DNA: TGTGCCAGCAGTGCACAGGGTTTCGGCGATGAAAAACTGTTTTTT. This gives the protein CASSAQGFGDEKLFF.

The rearrangement uses TRBV19 and TRBJ2-6; D is uncertain. V was trimmed by 6 bases and J by 0 bases, leaving 12 bases between them. The CDR3 loop spans 16 amino acids. Germline loops: CDR1 LNHDA, CDR2 SQIVND (reference sequence). The CDR3 spells CASSRNAHSGANVLTF. The CDR3 nucleotides read TGTGCCAGTAGCAGAAACGCCCACTCTGGGGCCAACGTCCTGACTTTC.

The chain joins TRBV12-5 to TRBJ2-1; D gene unclear. CDR1 is LGHNT and CDR2 is FRNRAP in the germline V gene. CDR3 size: 15 residues. Deletions cut 6 bases from V and 0 bases from J, with 12 bases between. The CDR3 protein is CASGPDLSSYNEQFF. The CDR3 bases are TGTGCTAGTGGCCCGGACCTGAGCTCCTACAATGAGCAGTTCTTC.

This chain uses TRBV4-3 with TRBJ2-7, with D possibly being TRBD1 or TRBD2 (7 bases each). Germline V gene lookup returns CDR1 LGHNA and CDR2 YSLEER. CDR3 size: 16 residues. Between the trimmed V and J ends, which lost 0 bases and 2 bases, there was a span of 14 bases. The CDR3 sequence: CASSQDRQGGPYEQYF. Here the CDR3 DNA reads TGCGCCAGCAGCCAAGATCGTCAGGGGGGGCCCTACGAGCAGTACTTC.

The chain links TRBV5-4 to TRBJ2-7; 9 bases are a match to TRBD1. There are 16 residues in the CDR3. Germline assignment: CDR1 SGHNT and CDR2 YYREEE (reference sequence). V was clipped by 4 bases and J by 2 bases; unmatched bases: 10. CDR3 bases: TGTGCCAGCAGCCTCCCTTCCAGGACAGGGGCCTACGAGCAGTACTTC. Its translation: CASSLPSRTGAYEQYF.

This clone was detected only a few times. The chain joins TRBV27 to TRBJ2-4; D unclear. The CDR3 runs to 17 residues. V was shortened by 5 bases and J by 0 bases, with 17 bases between the two germline ends. The V gene's germline CDR1 is MNHEY and CDR2 SMNVEV (reference sequence). CDR3 sequence: CASSQDRAELAKNIQYF. CDR3 DNA sequence: TGTGCCAGCAGTCAGGATCGGGCGGAACTAGCCAAAAACATTCAGTACTTC.

The V and J genes are TRBV11-3 and TRBJ1-1; D might be TRBD1 (5 bases). The CDR3 covers 14 residues. Germline lookup yields CDR1 SGHNT and CDR2 YENEEA. The V and J ends lost 2 bases and 6 bases respectively, with 13 bases between them. DNA of the CDR3: TGTGCCAGCAGCTTATCTCCTGGGGGATCTGAAGCTTTCTTT. It yields the protein CASSLSPGGSEAFF.

This clone was seen more than once but under ten times. Other DNA sequences in the sample encode the same CDR3. The J gene is TRBJ1-1, the V gene TRBV30; TRBD1 matches 8 bases. From germline, CDR1 is GTSNPN and CDR2 SVGIG (reference sequence). The CDR3 extends over 12 amino acids. V gave up 5 bases and J gave up 1 base; unmatched junction bases: 0. CDR3 amino acids: CAWGQGNTEAFF. CDR3 DNA sequence: TGTGCCTGGGGACAGGGGAACACTGAAGCTTTCTTT.

This clone was counted a few times. The genes are TRBV9 and TRBJ1-1; 7 bases align to TRBD1. J lost 6 bases, V lost 4 bases, and 12 bases had no gene match. The CDR3 contains 15 residues. Germline values: CDR1 SGDLS, CDR2 YYNGEE. CDR3 in amino acids: CASSSRTGLGAEAFF. CDR3 nucleotides: TGTGCCAGCAGCTCGCGGACAGGCTTAGGGGCTGAAGCTTTCTTT.

This clone was observed a few times. The chain carries TRBV9 and TRBJ1-1; no clear D gene. The CDR3 has 12 residues. Looked up from germline, CDR1 is SGDLS and CDR2 is YYNGEE. V was clipped by 4 bases and J by 0 bases, with 4 bases between them. CDR3 loop: CASSPLNTEAFF. In nucleotides, the CDR3 is TGTGCCAGCAGCCCGTTGAACACTGAAGCTTTCTTT.